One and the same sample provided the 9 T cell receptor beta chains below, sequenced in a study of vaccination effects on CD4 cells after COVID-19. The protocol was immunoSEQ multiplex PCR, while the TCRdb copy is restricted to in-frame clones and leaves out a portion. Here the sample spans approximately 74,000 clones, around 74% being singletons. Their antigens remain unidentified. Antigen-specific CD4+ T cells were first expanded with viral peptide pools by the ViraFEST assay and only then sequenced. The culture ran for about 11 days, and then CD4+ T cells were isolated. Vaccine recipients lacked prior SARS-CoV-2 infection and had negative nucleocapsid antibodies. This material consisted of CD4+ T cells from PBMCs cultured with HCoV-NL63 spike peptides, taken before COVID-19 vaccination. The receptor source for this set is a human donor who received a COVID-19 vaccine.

CDR3 region: CASSLAGGADIQYF. For the CDR3, the DNA is TGTGCCAGCAGCTTAGCAGGGGGCGCGGACATTCAGTACTTC. J is TRBJ2-4 and V is TRBV7-9, with 7 bases matching TRBD1. CDR3 length: 14 amino acids. Germline assignment: CDR1 SEHNR and CDR2 FQNEAQ (reference sequence). The V segment lost 0 bases and the J segment 8 bases; nucleotides outside the gene matches: 4.

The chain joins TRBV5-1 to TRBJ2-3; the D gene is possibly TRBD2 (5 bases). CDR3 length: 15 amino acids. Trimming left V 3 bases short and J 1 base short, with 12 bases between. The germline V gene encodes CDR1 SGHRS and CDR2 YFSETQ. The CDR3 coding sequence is TGCGCCAGCAGCTCACCGGGAACCGGCACAGATACGCAGTATTTT. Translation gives CASSSPGTGTDTQYF.

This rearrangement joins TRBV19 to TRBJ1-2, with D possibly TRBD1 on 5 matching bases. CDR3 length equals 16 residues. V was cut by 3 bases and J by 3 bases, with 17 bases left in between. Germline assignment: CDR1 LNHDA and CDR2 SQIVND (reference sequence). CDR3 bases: TGTGCCAGTAGTATGGCAGGGTTGCCGGAAGACTATGGCTACACCTTC. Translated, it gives CASSMAGLPEDYGYTF.

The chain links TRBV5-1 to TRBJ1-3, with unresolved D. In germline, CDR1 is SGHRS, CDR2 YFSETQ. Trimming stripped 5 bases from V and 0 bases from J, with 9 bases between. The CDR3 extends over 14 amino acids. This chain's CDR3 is CASRVTSSGNTIYF. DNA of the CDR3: TGCGCCAGCAGGGTCACTAGCTCTGGAAACACCATATATTTT. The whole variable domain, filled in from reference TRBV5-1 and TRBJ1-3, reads KAGVTQTPRYLIKTRGQQVTLSCSPISGHRSVSWYQQTPGQGLQFLFEYFSETQRNKGNFPGRFSGRQFSNSRSEMNVSTLELGDSALYLCASRVTSSGNTIYFGEGSWLTVV.

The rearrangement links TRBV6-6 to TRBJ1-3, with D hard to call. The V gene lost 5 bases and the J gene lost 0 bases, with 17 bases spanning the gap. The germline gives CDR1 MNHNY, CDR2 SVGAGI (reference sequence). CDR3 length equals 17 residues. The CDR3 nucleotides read TGTGCCAGCAGTCTGCAACGACGGATGAGCTCTGGAAACACCATATATTTT. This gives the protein CASSLQRRMSSGNTIYF.

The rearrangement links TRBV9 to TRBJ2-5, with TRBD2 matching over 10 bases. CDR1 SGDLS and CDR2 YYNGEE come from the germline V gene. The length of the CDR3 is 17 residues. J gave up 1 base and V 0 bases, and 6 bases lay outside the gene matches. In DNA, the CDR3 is TGTGCCAGCAGCGTAGCTTCGGCTAGCGGGAGCCAAGAGACCCAGTACTTC. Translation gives CASSVASASGSQETQYF.

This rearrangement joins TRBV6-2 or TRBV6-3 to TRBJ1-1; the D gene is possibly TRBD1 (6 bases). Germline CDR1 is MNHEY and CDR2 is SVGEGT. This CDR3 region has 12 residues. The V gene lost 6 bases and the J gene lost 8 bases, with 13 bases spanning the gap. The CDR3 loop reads CASSHGQQEAFF. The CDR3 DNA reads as TGTGCCAGCAGCCATGGACAGCAAGAAGCTTTCTTT.

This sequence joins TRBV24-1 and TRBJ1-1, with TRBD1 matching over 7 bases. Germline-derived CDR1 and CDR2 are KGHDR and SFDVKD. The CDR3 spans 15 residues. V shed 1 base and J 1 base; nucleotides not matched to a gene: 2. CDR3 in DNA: TGTGCCACCAGTGATTTCTGGACAGGGAACACTGAAGCTTTCTTT. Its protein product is CATSDFWTGNTEAFF.

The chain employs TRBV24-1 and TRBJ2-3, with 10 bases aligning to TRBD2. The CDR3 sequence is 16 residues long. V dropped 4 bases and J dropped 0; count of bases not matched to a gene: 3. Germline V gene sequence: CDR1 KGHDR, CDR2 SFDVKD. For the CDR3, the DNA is TGTGCCACCAGTGACCGACTAGCGGGTAGCACAGATACGCAGTATTTT. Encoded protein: CATSDRLAGSTDTQYF.